This TCR beta chain emerged from a study of T cell responses to AZD1222 COVID-19 vaccine. Sequencing used immunoSEQ multiplex PCR; TCRdb keeps in-frame clones, though not all of them. The table shows tens of thousands of clones, with approximately 90% occurring only once. V dropped 4 bases and J dropped 3 bases, with 11 bases sitting between them. CDR3 length: 13 amino acids. Germline CDR1 reads SGHRS; CDR2 reads YFSETQ. The source material was peripheral blood, sampled 28 days after the second AZD1222 dose. This TCR came from an adult who received the AZD1222 COVID-19 vaccine. The rearrangement joins TRBV5-1 to TRBJ2-7, with TRBD1 as a possible D gene (5 bases). The CDR3: CASSARQNYEQYF. In DNA form, the CDR3 reads TGCGCCAGCAGCGCAAGACAGAACTACGAGCAGTACTTC. Full variable domain (outside the CDR3, taken from reference TRBV5-1 and TRBJ2-7): KAGVTQTPRYLIKTRGQQVTLSCSPISGHRSVSWYQQTPGQGLQFLFEYFSETQRNKGNFPGRFSGRQFSNSRSEMNVSTLELGDSALYLCASSARQNYEQYFGPGTRLTVT.